A single TCR beta chain is shown here with its context. V dropped 3 bases and J dropped 1 base, with 3 bases sitting between them. The CDR3 has 12 residues. The data were obtained in a study of PD-L1 blockade in urothelial cancer. Study in general: Patients commenced atezolizumab in about 2014, and it was given at 1,200 mg intravenously every 3 weeks.

Time point meaning: pretreatment peripheral blood. Profiling relied on immunoSEQ multiplex PCR, and the TCRdb table lists in-frame clones only, not all of them. The sample has some 90,000 clones, 89% seen once. This specimen was PBMCs, taken around atezolizumab (anti-PD-L1) treatment. The sequence was obtained from a woman older than 75 with urothelial cancer. The chain has TRBV23-1 and TRBJ2-5; D is undetermined. TRBV23-1 is classed as an ORF, of uncertain function. CDR3 in amino acids: CASSHRQETQYF. The CDR3 nucleotides are TGCGCCAGCAGTCATCGCCAAGAGACCCAGTACTTC.